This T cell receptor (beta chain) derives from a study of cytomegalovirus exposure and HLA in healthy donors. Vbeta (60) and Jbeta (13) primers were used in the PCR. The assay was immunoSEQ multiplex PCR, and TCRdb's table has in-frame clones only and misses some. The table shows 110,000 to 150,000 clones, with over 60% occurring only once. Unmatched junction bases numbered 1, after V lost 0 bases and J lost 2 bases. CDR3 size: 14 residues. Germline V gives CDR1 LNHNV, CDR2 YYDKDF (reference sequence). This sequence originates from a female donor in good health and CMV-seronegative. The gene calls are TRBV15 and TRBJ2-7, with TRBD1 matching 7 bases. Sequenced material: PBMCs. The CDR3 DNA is TGTGCCACCAGCAGAGAGGGACAGACCTACGAGCAGTACTTC. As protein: CATSREGQTYEQYF.